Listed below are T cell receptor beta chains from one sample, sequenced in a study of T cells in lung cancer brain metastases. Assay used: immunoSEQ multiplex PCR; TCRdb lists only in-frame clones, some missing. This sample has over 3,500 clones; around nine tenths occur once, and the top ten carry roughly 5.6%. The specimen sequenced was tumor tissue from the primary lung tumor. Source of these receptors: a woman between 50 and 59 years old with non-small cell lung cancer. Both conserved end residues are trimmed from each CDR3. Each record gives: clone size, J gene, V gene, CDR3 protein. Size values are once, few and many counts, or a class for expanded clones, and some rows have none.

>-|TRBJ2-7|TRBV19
ASTPTAGIYEQY
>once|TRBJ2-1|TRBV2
ASSRDRYNEQF
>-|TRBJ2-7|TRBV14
ASSGLTYEQY
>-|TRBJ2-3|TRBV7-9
AEERESTDTQY
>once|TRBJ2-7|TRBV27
ASSSRPSYEQY
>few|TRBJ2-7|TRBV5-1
ASSFEGGRVTYEQY
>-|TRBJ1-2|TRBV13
ASSHSQGNYGYT
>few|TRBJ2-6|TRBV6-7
ASSIAQYLQSRANVLT
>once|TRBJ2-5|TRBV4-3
ASSQDPLETQY
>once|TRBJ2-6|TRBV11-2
ASSQRSGANVLT
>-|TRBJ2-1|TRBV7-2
ASSLVTGGNNEQF
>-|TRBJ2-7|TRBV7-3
ASSLLSGPYEQY
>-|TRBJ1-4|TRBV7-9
ASSSGQHLEKLF
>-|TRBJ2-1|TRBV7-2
ASSLSRGDEQF
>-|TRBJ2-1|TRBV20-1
SASSHNEQF
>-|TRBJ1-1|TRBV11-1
ASSPTDRGTEAF
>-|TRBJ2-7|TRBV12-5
ASVLAAGRAYEQY
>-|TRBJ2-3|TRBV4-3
ASSQKGRDTQY
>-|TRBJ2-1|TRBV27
ASMSGLNEQF
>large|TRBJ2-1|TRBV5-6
ASSLAAWGQRGDEQF
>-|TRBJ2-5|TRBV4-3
ASSQGLGSETQY
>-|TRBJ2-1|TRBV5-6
ASSRGGSYNEQF
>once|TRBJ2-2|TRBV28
ASSPGTSGPWYTGELF
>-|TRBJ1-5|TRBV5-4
ASSLAGTNQPQH
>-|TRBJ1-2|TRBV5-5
ASGAPPLYT
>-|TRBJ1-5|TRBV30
AWSAGQNQPQH
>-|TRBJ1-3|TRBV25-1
ASSDSGQAGNTIY
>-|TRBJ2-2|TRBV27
ASSQQGAGELF
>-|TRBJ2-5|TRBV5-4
ASSQGDYSITETQY
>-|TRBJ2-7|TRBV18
ASSPGQGGVYEQY
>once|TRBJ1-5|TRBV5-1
ASSEAGGQGQPQH
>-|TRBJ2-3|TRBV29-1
LVQTSSTDTQY
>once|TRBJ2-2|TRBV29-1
STLAGHANTGELF
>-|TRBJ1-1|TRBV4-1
ASSVQVRQHTEAF
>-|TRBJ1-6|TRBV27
ATRRGDSYNSPLH
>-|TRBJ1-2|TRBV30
AWSVRGSWSDGYT
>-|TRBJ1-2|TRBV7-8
ASSPWTENGYT
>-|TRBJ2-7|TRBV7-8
ASSLTVREGSYEQY
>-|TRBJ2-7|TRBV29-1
SVVRTGAYEQY
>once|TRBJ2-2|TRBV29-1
SVFRGRGANTGELF
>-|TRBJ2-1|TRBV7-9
ASSLAPGNEQF
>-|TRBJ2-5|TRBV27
ASSLGLAGGLETQY
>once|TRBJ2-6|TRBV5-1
ASSLARAAGGANVLT
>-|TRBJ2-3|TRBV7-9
ASSPSLSSADTQY
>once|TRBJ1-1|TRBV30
AWREQGNTEAF
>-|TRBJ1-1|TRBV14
ASSSVRGFGTEAF
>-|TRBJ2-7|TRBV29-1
SVPGQGTYEQY
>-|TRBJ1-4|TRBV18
ASSPRYSEKLF
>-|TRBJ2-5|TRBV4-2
ASSQDFRTSGSETQY
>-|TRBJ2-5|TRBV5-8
ASSRDQRQETQY
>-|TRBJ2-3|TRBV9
VSSVGGLVVSDTQY
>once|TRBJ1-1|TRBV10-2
ASIKKLQGAGTEAF
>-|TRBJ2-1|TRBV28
ASRGTGGAYNEQF
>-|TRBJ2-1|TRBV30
AWTSGWYEQF
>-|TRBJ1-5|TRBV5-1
ASREGTANQPQH